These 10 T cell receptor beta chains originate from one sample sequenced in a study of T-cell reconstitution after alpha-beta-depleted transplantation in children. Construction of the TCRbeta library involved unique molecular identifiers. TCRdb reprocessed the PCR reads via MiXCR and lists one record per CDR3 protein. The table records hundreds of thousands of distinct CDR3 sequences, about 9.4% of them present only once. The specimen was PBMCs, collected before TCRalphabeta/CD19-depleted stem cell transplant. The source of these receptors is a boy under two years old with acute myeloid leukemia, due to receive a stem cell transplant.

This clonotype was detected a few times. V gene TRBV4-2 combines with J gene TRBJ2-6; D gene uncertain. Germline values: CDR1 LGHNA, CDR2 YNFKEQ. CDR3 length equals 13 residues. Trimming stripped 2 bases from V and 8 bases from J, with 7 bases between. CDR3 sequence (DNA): TGTGCCAGCAGCCAAACTGAGACCAACGTCCTGACTTTC. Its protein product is CASSQTETNVLTF.

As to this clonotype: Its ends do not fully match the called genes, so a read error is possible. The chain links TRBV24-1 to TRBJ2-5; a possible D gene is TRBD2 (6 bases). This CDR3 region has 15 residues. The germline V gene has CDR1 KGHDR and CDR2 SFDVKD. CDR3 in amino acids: CATTDPTSTQETQYF. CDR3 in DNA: TGTGCCACCACTGATCCGACTAGTACCCAAGAGACCCAGTACTTC.

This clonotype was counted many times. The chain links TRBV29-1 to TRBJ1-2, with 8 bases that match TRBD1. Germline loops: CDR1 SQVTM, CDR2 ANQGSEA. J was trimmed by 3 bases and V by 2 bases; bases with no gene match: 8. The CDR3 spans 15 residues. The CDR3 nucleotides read TGCAGCGTTGAATCATGGACAGGGATCGACTATGGCTACACCTTC. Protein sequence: CSVESWTGIDYGYTF.

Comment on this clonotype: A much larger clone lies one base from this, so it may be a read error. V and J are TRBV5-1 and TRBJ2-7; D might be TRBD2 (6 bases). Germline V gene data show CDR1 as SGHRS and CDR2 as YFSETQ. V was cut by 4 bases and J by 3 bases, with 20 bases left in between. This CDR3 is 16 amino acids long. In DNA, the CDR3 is TGCGCCAGCAGCCCGACGGTTACTCTAGCGATCTACGAGCAGTACTTC. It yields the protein CASSPTVTLAIYEQYF.

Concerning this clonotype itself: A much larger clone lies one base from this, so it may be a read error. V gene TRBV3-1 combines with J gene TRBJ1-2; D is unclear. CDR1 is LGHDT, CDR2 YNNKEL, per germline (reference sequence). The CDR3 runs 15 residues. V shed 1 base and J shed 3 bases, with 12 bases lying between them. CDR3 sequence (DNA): TGTGCCAGCAGCCAAGCCGGCGGCACGTACTATGGCTACACCTTC. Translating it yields CASSQAGGTYYGYTF.

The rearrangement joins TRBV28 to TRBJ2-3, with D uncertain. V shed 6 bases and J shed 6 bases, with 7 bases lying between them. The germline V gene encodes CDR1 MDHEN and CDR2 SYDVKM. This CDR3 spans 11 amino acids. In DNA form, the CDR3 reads TGTGCCAGCAGACCCCGGGATACGCAGTATTTT. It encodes CASRPRDTQYF. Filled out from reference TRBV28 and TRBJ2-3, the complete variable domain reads DVKVTQSSRYLVKRTGEKVFLECVQDMDHENMFWYRQDPGLGLRLIYFSYDVKMKEKGDIPEGYSVSREKKERFSLILESASTNQTSMYLCASRPRDTQYFGPGTRLTVL.

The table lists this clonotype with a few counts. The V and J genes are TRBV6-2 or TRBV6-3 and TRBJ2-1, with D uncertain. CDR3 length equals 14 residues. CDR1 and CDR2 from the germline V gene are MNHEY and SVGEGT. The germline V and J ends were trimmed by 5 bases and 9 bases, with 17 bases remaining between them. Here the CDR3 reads CASSPVLTRSEQFF. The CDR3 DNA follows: TGTGCCAGCAGTCCCGTGTTGACTCGGAGTGAGCAGTTCTTC.

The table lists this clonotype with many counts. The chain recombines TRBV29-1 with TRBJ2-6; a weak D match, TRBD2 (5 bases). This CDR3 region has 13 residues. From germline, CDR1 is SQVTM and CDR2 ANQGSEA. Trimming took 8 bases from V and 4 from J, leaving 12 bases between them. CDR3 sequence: CSTQDLGANVLTF. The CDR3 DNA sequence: TGCAGCACTCAGGACTTGGGGGCCAACGTCCTGACTTTC.

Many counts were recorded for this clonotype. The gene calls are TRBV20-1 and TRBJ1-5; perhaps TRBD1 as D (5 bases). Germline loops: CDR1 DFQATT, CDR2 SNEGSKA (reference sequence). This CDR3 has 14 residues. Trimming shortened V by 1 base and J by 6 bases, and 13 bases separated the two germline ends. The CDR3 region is CSARGGGEAQPQHF. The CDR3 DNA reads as TGCAGTGCTAGAGGAGGAGGGGAGGCTCAGCCCCAGCATTTT.

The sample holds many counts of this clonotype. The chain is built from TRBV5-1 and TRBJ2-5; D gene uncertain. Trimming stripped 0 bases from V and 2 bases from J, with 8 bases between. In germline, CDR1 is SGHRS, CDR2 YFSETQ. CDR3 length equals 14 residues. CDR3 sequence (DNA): TGCGCCAGCAGCTTGGGGTGGTTTCAAGAGACCCAGTACTTC. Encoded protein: CASSLGWFQETQYF.